This TCR beta chain was observed in a study of patients and donors after allogeneic stem cell transplantation. This clonotype was seen more than once but under ten times. The germline V gene has CDR1 SEHNR and CDR2 FQNEAQ (reference sequence). This CDR3 contains 14 residues. V was pared by 4 bases and J by 5 bases, with 11 bases between. TCRdb reprocessed the RT-PCR reads with MiXCR, giving one entry per CDR3 protein. This table has about a million distinct CDR3 sequences, around 17% appearing once. The sequenced sample consisted of blood, either unsorted or a sorted T cell fraction (not recorded which). The clonotype was recovered from a human donor who was either an allogeneic HSCT recipient or a stem cell or donor lymphocyte infusion donor (not recorded which). It is not recorded whose cells these are; they may come from a transplant donor. The chain uses TRBV7-9 and TRBJ1-4, with D possibly matching TRBD1 (6 bases). The CDR3 DNA follows: TGTGCCAGCAGCTCCCGCGACAGGAATGAAAAACTGTTTTTT. Residues: CASSSRDRNEKLFF.